These 26 T cell receptor beta chains originate from one sample sequenced in a study of CD8+CD57+ T cells in acquired aplastic anemia. TCR beta VDJ and CDR3 profiling used genomic DNA as template. Each CDR3 protein is one row after TCRdb ran MiXCR on the reads. The sample includes about 190,000 distinct CDR3 sequences, about 53% seen only once; the top ten take 16%. The sequenced sample consisted of sorted CD4+, CD8+, or CD8+CD57+ T cells (not recorded which) from PBMCs. The receptor source for this set is a human donor in good health, serving as a control.

To note about this clonotype: An end of the junction differs from the germline gene, which may be a read error. The rearrangement uses TRBV2 and TRBJ2-7; D is possibly TRBD1 (5 bases). Germline loops: CDR1 SNHLY, CDR2 FYNNEI. The CDR3 loop spans 14 amino acids. The CDR3 loop is CASSHERGFYEQYF. The DNA of the CDR3 is TGCGCCAGCAGCCATGAAAGGGGCTTCTACGAGCAGTACTTC. Full variable domain (rest looked up from reference TRBV2 and TRBJ2-7): EPEVTQTPSHQVTQMGQEVILRCVPISNHLYFYWYRQILGQKVEFLVSFYNNEISEKSEIFDDQFSVERPDGSNFTLKIRSTKLEDSAMYFCASSHERGFYEQYFGPGTRLTVT.

This clonotype was picked up many times. The J gene is TRBJ2-5, the V gene TRBV19; possible D gene TRBD1, 5 bases. The CDR3 has 17 residues. Per the germline V gene, CDR1 is LNHDA and CDR2 is SQIVND (reference sequence). V dropped 4 bases and J dropped 0 bases, with 18 bases sitting between them. CDR3 residues: CASSTLSSAGYQETQYF. In DNA form, the CDR3 reads TGTGCCAGTAGTACCCTCTCGTCGGCAGGGTACCAAGAGACCCAGTACTTC.

This clonotype has just a few counts. This chain connects TRBV5-6 to TRBJ2-5; the D gene could be TRBD1 or TRBD2 (6 bases each). This CDR3 is built from 16 residues. Per germline, CDR1 SGHDT and CDR2 YYEEEE. The V end lost 1 base, the J end lost 5 bases, and 18 bases lay between the germline ends. The CDR3 loop is CASSLWGDSRGETQYF. In DNA, the CDR3 is TGTGCCAGCAGCTTGTGGGGGGACTCCAGGGGCGAGACCCAGTACTTC. Variable domain in full (rest from reference TRBV5-6 and TRBJ2-5): DAGVTQSPTHLIKTRGQQVTLRCSPKSGHDTVSWYQQALGQGPQFIFQYYEEEERQRGNFPDRFSGHQFPNYSSELNVNALLLGDSALYLCASSLWGDSRGETQYFGPGTRLLVL.

This clonotype was picked up many times. The V call is TRBV3-1, the J call TRBJ1-1; a weak D match, TRBD1 (6 bases). The CDR3 extends over 13 amino acids. CDR1 is LGHDT, CDR2 YNNKEL, per germline (reference sequence). Trimming took off 6 bases at V and 4 bases at J, with 12 bases between the two ends. The CDR3 region has the DNA TGTGCCAGCAGTTACAGGGTCGGCACTGAAGCTTTCTTT. Its protein is CASSYRVGTEAFF.

The V gene is TRBV9, the J gene TRBJ2-2; 9 nucleotides line up with TRBD2. The CDR3 extends over 15 amino acids. With V trimmed by 0 bases and J by 5 bases, 2 bases remained unmatched. Germline CDR1 SGDLS, CDR2 YYNGEE. The CDR3: CASSVAAGGTGELFF. The CDR3 bases are TGTGCCAGCAGCGTAGCCGCGGGGGGGACCGGGGAGCTGTTTTTT. The full variable domain, rest sourced from reference TRBV9 and TRBJ2-2, is DSGVTQTPKHLITATGQRVTLRCSPRSGDLSVYWYQQSLDQGLQFLIQYYNGEERAKGNILERFSAQQFPDLHSELNLSSLELGDSALYFCASSVAAGGTGELFFGEGSRLTVL.

The chain has TRBV29-1 and TRBJ2-5; D remains ambiguous. Per the germline V gene, CDR1 is SQVTM and CDR2 is ANQGSEA. This CDR3 has 11 amino acids. V was trimmed by 6 bases and J by 5 bases, leaving 10 bases between them. As DNA, the CDR3 is TGCAGCGTGCGGAAGGAGGAGACCCAGTACTTC. It yields the protein CSVRKEETQYF.

The sample holds many counts of this clonotype. This chain links TRBV10-3 with TRBJ2-1, with 9 bases that match TRBD2. In germline, CDR1 is ENHRY, CDR2 SYGVKD. Trimming removed 6 bases from V and 3 bases from J; junction bases left unmatched: 3. The CDR3 has 14 amino acids. The CDR3 spells CAIRERGVYNEQFF. The CDR3 region has the DNA TGTGCCATCAGGGAGCGGGGGGTCTACAATGAGCAGTTCTTC.

V and J are TRBV2 and TRBJ2-1; D possibly matches TRBD1 or TRBD2 (6 bases each). V lost 6 bases to trimming and J lost 4 bases, with 22 bases between them. CDR1 SNHLY and CDR2 FYNNEI come from the germline V gene. This CDR3 region has 17 residues. Here the CDR3 reads CASRSGRGVSTYNEQFF. The CDR3 region has the DNA TGTGCCAGCAGGTCGGGTAGGGGGGTTTCAACGTACAATGAGCAGTTCTTC.

The sample holds a few counts of this clonotype. The chain's CDR3 is CASRSEETQYF. The CDR3, as DNA: TGTGCCAGCAGGTCGGAGGAGACCCAGTACTTC. This rearrangement joins TRBV2 to TRBJ2-5; D gene ambiguous. Germline V gene sequence: CDR1 SNHLY, CDR2 FYNNEI. The V end lost 6 bases, the J end lost 5 bases, and 7 bases lay between the germline ends. This CDR3 spans 11 amino acids.

The gene calls are TRBV24-1 and TRBJ1-3; D remains ambiguous. Germline V lookup: CDR1 KGHDR, CDR2 SFDVKD. This CDR3 region has 13 residues. V lost 9 bases to trimming and J lost 2 bases, with 10 bases between them. CDR3 nucleotides: TGTGCCACCTCCCAAACTACTGGAAACACCATATATTTT. Translation gives CATSQTTGNTIYF.

V gene TRBV9 combines with J gene TRBJ2-1; 8 positions match TRBD2. Looked up from germline, CDR1 is SGDLS and CDR2 is YYNGEE. V shed 0 bases, J shed 9 bases, and the junction held 8 bases outside the gene matches. The CDR3 consists of 15 residues. The CDR3 DNA follows: TGTGCCAGCAGCGTAGGAAGCGGGGGCCTTATTGAGCAGTTCTTC. The encoded protein is CASSVGSGGLIEQFF.

The V and J genes are TRBV20-1 and TRBJ1-5; 9 bases agree with TRBD1. Per germline, CDR1 DFQATT and CDR2 SNEGSKA (reference sequence). V shed 6 bases, J shed 7 bases, and the junction held 7 bases outside the gene matches. The CDR3 is 13 amino acids. The CDR3 region is CSASTGGIQPQHF. The CDR3 DNA reads TGCAGTGCGTCGACAGGGGGAATCCAGCCCCAGCATTTT.

The chain joins TRBV29-1 to TRBJ2-7, with 12 bases aligning to TRBD2. Germline trimming cut 6 bases from V and 2 bases from J; bases unmatched to any gene: 2. Per the germline V gene, CDR1 is SQVTM and CDR2 is ANQGSEA. This CDR3 region has 13 residues. This CDR3 reads CSVSSGRAYEQYF. The CDR3 DNA is TGCAGCGTCTCTAGCGGGAGGGCCTACGAGCAGTACTTC.

J is TRBJ2-6 and V is TRBV7-2, with D unclear. V gave up 7 bases and J gave up 4 bases, with 8 bases separating them. There are 13 residues in the CDR3. CDR1 is SGHTA, CDR2 FQGNSA, per germline. The CDR3 region is CASTVGGANVLTF. DNA for the CDR3: TGTGCCAGCACGGTTGGGGGGGCCAACGTCCTGACTTTC.

This chain links TRBV20-1 with TRBJ2-5; either TRBD1 or TRBD2 may supply D (5 bases each). Trimming took off 5 bases at V and 4 bases at J, with 17 bases between the two ends. The CDR3 has 14 residues. Germline CDR1 is DFQATT and CDR2 is SNEGSKA (reference sequence). CDR3 nucleotides: TGCAGTGCTCTCCGAGGGCAGGGCGCAGAGACCCAGTACTTC. Amino acid sequence: CSALRGQGAETQYF.

This rearrangement joins TRBV19 to TRBJ2-3, with D perhaps matching TRBD1 or TRBD2 (5 bases each). Germline CDR1 LNHDA, CDR2 SQIVND (reference sequence). V gave up 5 bases and J gave up 6 bases, with 15 bases separating them. CDR3 size: 14 residues. CDR3: CASSLGPSPDTQYF. CDR3 in DNA: TGTGCCAGTAGTTTGGGACCTTCCCCGGATACGCAGTATTTT.

This clonotype was counted ten times or more. One end of the junction fails to match germline, which may point to a read error. V usage is TRBV20-1 and J usage is TRBJ1-5, with a tentative D call TRBD1 (6 bases). The CDR3 loop spans 16 amino acids. From germline, CDR1 is DFQATT and CDR2 SNEGSKA (reference sequence). The CDR3 here is CSAGEQGDRYDQPQHF. The DNA for the CDR3 is TGCAGTGCTGGAGAACAGGGAGATCGGTACGATCAGCCCCAGCATTTT.

This clonotype was counted between two and nine times. V is TRBV10-3 and J is TRBJ1-2; no reliable D call. The CDR3 runs to 13 residues. V was cut by 0 bases and J by 8 bases, with 10 bases left in between. CDR1 is ENHRY, CDR2 SYGVKD, per germline. This CDR3 reads CAISESRTGGYTF. In nucleotides, the CDR3 is TGTGCCATCAGTGAGTCAAGGACCGGAGGCTACACCTTC.

This chain uses TRBV10-3 with TRBJ1-2; D not resolved. The ends were cut back, 2 bases at V and 7 bases at J, with 8 bases in the middle. The V gene's germline CDR1 is ENHRY and CDR2 SYGVKD. This CDR3 region has 12 residues. The DNA of the CDR3 is TGTGCCATCAGTGAGAGACTCATTGGCTACACCTTC. This sequence encodes CAISERLIGYTF.

This clonotype has a count of ten or more. The chain employs TRBV6-6 and TRBJ2-7; 12 bases map to TRBD2. Per germline, CDR1 MNHNY and CDR2 SVGAGI (reference sequence). The CDR3 spans 16 residues. V gave up 2 bases and J gave up 1 base; unmatched junction bases: 3. As DNA, the CDR3 is TGTGCCAGCAGTTACCTCGGACTAGCGGGGTCCTACGAGCAGTACTTC. It codes for CASSYLGLAGSYEQYF.

This clonotype was recorded at least ten times. The chain employs TRBV6-6 and TRBJ1-2, with D possibly matching TRBD1 (6 bases). Germline V gene data show CDR1 as MNHNY and CDR2 as SVGAGI (reference sequence). The CDR3 extends over 15 amino acids. Trimming shortened V by 5 bases and J by 4 bases, and 17 bases separated the two germline ends. The CDR3 nucleotides read TGTGCCAGCAGTCCCTCGGGGGCCGGGGTCTATGGCTACACCTTC. Protein product: CASSPSGAGVYGYTF.

This chain uses TRBV14 with TRBJ2-5; D ambiguous. Germline loops: CDR1 SGHDN, CDR2 FVKESK. The CDR3 runs 15 residues. The CDR3 nucleotides are TGTGCTAGAGAGCCAGACCGTCGCGGCCAAGAGACCCAGTACTTC. As protein: CAREPDRRGQETQYF. Full variable domain (remainder filled in from reference TRBV14 and TRBJ2-5): EAGVTQFPSHSVIEKGQTVTLRCDPISGHDNLYWYRRVMGKEIKFLLHFVKESKQDESGMPNNRFLAERTGGTYSTLKVQPAELEDSGVYFCAREPDRRGQETQYFGPGTRLLVL.

Points on this clonotype: The CDR3 ends on some other residue instead of the conserved phenylalanine or tryptophan, so this is likely a read error. It is unclear where the CDR3 begins or ends on the DNA, so no DNA is shown, and the CDR3 is as TCRdb lists it. This sequence joins TRBV6-5 and TRBJ2-6; no check of the table's D call, TRBD1, against the DNA was made. Germline loops: CDR1 MNHEY, CDR2 SVGAGI. A total of 9 residues make up the CDR3, ends included. Here the CDR3 reads CASSYQPGT.

This clonotype was detected ten times or more. The chain joins TRBV28 to TRBJ1-2; D not resolved. In germline, CDR1 is MDHEN, CDR2 SYDVKM. The ends were cut back, 8 bases at V and 0 bases at J, with 13 bases in the middle. CDR3 length: 14 residues. CDR3 loop: CASGTATPNYGYTF. The DNA of the CDR3 is TGTGCCAGCGGCACAGCCACCCCTAACTATGGCTACACCTTC.

The chain has TRBV7-9 and TRBJ2-7, with D perhaps given as TRBD1 or TRBD2 (5 bases each). In germline, CDR1 is SEHNR, CDR2 FQNEAQ (reference sequence). V gave up 11 bases and J gave up 1 base, with 15 bases separating them. The CDR3 spans 13 residues. CDR3 nucleotide sequence: TGTGCCTTTGGGACGGCCGGTTCCTACGAGCAGTACTTC. It encodes CAFGTAGSYEQYF.

Of note for this clonotype: At one end the junction does not follow the germline gene, possibly because of a read error. This chain uses TRBV7-2 with TRBJ2-5; D is possibly TRBD1 (7 bases). Germline V lookup: CDR1 SGHTA, CDR2 FQGNSA. The CDR3 spans 12 residues. The DNA of the CDR3 is TGTGCCAGCAGTTTAGACAGGGAGGCCCAGTACTTC. Protein: CASSLDREAQYF. Full variable domain (missing parts from reference TRBV7-2 and TRBJ2-5): GAGVSQSPSNKVTEKGKDVELRCDPISGHTALYWYRQSLGQGLEFLIYFQGNSAPDKSGLPSDRFSAERTGGSVSTLTIQRTQQEDSAVYLCASSLDREAQYFGPGTRLLVL.